The source of this T cell receptor (beta chain) is a study of blood T cell repertoires in COVID-19. About the research overall: Sources were T cells, B-cell-depleted T cells, or PBMCs; the material itself was cDNA or gDNA.

Profiled with immunoSEQ multiplex PCR; TCRdb holds only in-frame clones, not every one. Of about 280,000 clones listed, approximately 84% were seen once; the top ten hold 2.1%. The sample was peripheral blood. The TCR was taken from a woman younger than 45 who had recovered from COVID-19.

In DNA, the CDR3 is TGTGCCTCATTAACCGGGACAGGGGACTACGAGCAGTACTTC. Protein: CASLTGTGDYEQYF. This chain uses TRBV10-3 with TRBJ2-7; TRBD1 aligns across 10 bases. With V trimmed by 11 bases and J by 3 bases, 10 bases remained unmatched. CDR3 length equals 14 residues. Germline V gene lookup returns CDR1 ENHRY and CDR2 SYGVKD.